This T cell receptor beta chain originates from a study of blood T cell repertoires in COVID-19. The overall study: PBMCs, B-cell-depleted T cells, or T cells provided the cDNA or gDNA that made up the material.

This clone appeared once. Original processing methods: Reference gene primer amplification yielded estimated nucleated cell counts. Libraries were prepared by immunoSEQ multiplex PCR; TCRdb keeps only in-frame clonotypes and omits some of them. D and trimming come from the DNA, and the V and J calls and clone size come from that table. The repertoire holds around 200,000 clones, with around 83% as singletons. Trimming shortened V by 1 base and J by 5 bases, and 14 bases separated the two germline ends. This CDR3 has 15 amino acids. CDR1 SGHTA and CDR2 FQGNSA come from the germline V gene. This sequence joins TRBV7-2 and TRBJ2-5; possibly TRBD2 for D (6 bases). This receptor was obtained from a woman aged 40-49 years with acute or convalescent COVID-19. Specimen: peripheral blood. CDR3 residues: CASSLGWGEVETQYF. The CDR3 DNA sequence: TGTGCCAGCAGCTTAGGTTGGGGGGAGGTGGAGACCCAGTACTTC.